A selection of T cell receptor beta chains follows, all from one sample in a study of blood T cell repertoires in COVID-19. Sequencing used immunoSEQ multiplex PCR; TCRdb keeps in-frame clones, though not all of them. This table has about 170,000 clones, about 86% appearing once. The material sequenced was peripheral blood. These TCRs come from a man in his late teens or twenties with active or convalescent COVID-19. CDR3s include the opening cysteine and the closing phenylalanine or tryptophan. The D gene is left open where the match is weak.

V gene: TRBV5-6
D gene: NA
J gene: TRBJ2-5
CDR3 protein: CASSLDREQTQYF
CDR3 DNA: TGTGCCAGCAGCTTGGACCGGGAACAGACCCAGTACTTC

V gene: TRBV4-2
D gene: TRBD2
J gene: TRBJ2-1
CDR3 protein: CASSPAGEAYNEQFF
CDR3 DNA: TGTGCCAGCAGCCCAGCGGGGGAAGCCTACAATGAGCAGTTCTTC

V gene: TRBV11-2
D gene: TRBD1
J gene: TRBJ2-7
CDR3 protein: CASSRGQGSSYEQYF
CDR3 DNA: TGTGCCAGCAGCCGAGGACAGGGTAGCTCCTACGAGCAGTACTTC

V gene: TRBV10-3
D gene: TRBD1
J gene: TRBJ2-7
CDR3 protein: CAISSSGTARYEQYF
CDR3 DNA: TGTGCCATCAGTTCATCCGGGACAGCTCGCTACGAGCAGTACTTC

V gene: TRBV3-1/TRBV3-2
D gene: NA
J gene: TRBJ1-5
CDR3 protein: CASSPAAGPHQPQHF
CDR3 DNA: TGTGCCAGCAGTCCCGCGGCAGGGCCGCATCAGCCCCAGCATTTT

V gene: TRBV7-8
D gene: NA
J gene: TRBJ1-5
CDR3 protein: CASSRDKDDQPQHF
CDR3 DNA: TGTGCCAGCAGCAGGGACAAGGACGACCAGCCCCAGCATTTT

V gene: TRBV2
D gene: NA
J gene: TRBJ2-5
CDR3 protein: CASTRGPTQYF
CDR3 DNA: TGTGCCAGCACACGTGGGCCGACCCAGTACTTC

V gene: TRBV6-4
D gene: TRBD1
J gene: TRBJ1-1
CDR3 protein: CASSDRQGDKLDTEAFF
CDR3 DNA: TGTGCCAGCAGTGACCGACAGGGAGATAAATTGGACACTGAAGCTTTCTTT

V gene: TRBV15
D gene: NA
J gene: TRBJ2-3
CDR3 protein: CATNGGGSTDTQYF
CDR3 DNA: TGTGCCACCAATGGTGGGGGGAGCACAGATACGCAGTATTTT

V gene: TRBV5-1
D gene: NA
J gene: TRBJ1-1
CDR3 protein: CASSQTRWDTEAFF
CDR3 DNA: TGCGCCAGCAGCCAGACACGTTGGGACACTGAAGCTTTCTTT

V gene: TRBV11-3
D gene: NA
J gene: TRBJ1-6
CDR3 protein: CASSSRSYNSPLHF
CDR3 DNA: TGTGCCAGCAGCTCGAGGTCCTATAATTCACCCCTCCACTTT

V gene: TRBV30
D gene: NA
J gene: TRBJ1-5
CDR3 protein: CAWSVRGSNQPQHF
CDR3 DNA: TGTGCCTGGAGTGTTCGGGGAAGCAATCAGCCCCAGCATTTT

V gene: TRBV11-2
D gene: TRBD2
J gene: TRBJ2-1
CDR3 protein: CASSLGLAGVNEQFF
CDR3 DNA: TGTGCCAGCAGCTTAGGACTAGCGGGGGTCAATGAGCAGTTCTTC